This T cell receptor (beta chain) was retrieved from a study of shared clonotypes between healthy human individuals. Per germline, CDR1 GTSNPN and CDR2 SVGIG (reference sequence). V lost 5 bases and J lost 0; bases outside the gene matches: 4. The CDR3 has 13 residues. Splitting the CD4+ cells yielded a CD45RA+ naive subset and a CD45RA-negative memory subset. Sequencing was performed with immunoSEQ multiplex PCR; in TCRdb, only in-frame clones are kept and a portion is missing. Of some 1 million clones listed, around 76% are singletons. The chain links TRBV30 to TRBJ2-7, with 7 bases lining up with TRBD1. Sequencing used memory CD4+ T cells sorted from blood. Subset denoted: CD45RA-negative fraction. This TCR came from a man between 18 and 35 years old in good health. In DNA, the CDR3 is TGTGCCTGGGGACAGGCAAACTCCTACGAGCAGTACTTC. Residues: CAWGQANSYEQYF.